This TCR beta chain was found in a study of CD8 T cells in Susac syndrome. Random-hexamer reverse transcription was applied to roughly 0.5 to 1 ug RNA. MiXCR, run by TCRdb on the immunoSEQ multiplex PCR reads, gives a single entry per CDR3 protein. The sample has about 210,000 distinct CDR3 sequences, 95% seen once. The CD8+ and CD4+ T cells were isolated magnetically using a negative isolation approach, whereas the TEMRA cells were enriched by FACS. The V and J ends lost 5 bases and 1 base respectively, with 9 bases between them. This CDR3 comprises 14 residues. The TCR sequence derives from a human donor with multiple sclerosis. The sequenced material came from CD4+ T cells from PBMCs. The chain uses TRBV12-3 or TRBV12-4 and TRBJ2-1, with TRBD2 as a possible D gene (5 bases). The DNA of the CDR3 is TGTGCCAGCAGTCTCCGCGGGTCCTACAATGAGCAGTTCTTC. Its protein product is CASSLRGSYNEQFF.